Below, 14 T cell receptor beta chains from the same sample are listed, as sequenced in a study of cytomegalovirus exposure and HLA in healthy donors. Libraries were prepared by immunoSEQ multiplex PCR; TCRdb keeps only in-frame clonotypes and omits some of them. The sample contains 140,000 to 150,000 clones, about 91% of which appear only once. The material sequenced was PBMCs. The receptors shown here come from a young man in good health and CMV-seropositive.

The DNA of the CDR3 is TGTGCCAGCAGAGCCGGGACTAGCTTTCCCAATGAGCAGTTCTTC. This codes for CASRAGTSFPNEQFF. V gene TRBV27 combines with J gene TRBJ2-1, with TRBD2 matching 9 bases. The CDR3 runs 15 residues. Germline values: CDR1 MNHEY, CDR2 SMNVEV (reference sequence). V gave up 6 bases and J gave up 6 bases; unmatched junction bases: 9.

This clone was detected only once. V gene TRBV30 combines with J gene TRBJ1-4, with 11 bases fitting TRBD1. Germline CDR1 GTSNPN, CDR2 SVGIG (reference sequence). The CDR3 is made up of 17 amino acids. The ends lost 2 bases at V and 6 bases at J; junction bases unmatched: 11. The CDR3 region has the DNA TGTGCCTGGAGTTCCCTTAGGACAGGGGGCGCGGATGAAAAACTGTTTTTT. Residues: CAWSSLRTGGADEKLFF.

The rearrangement uses TRBV7-9 and TRBJ1-1; D ambiguous. Germline lookup yields CDR1 SEHNR and CDR2 FQNEAQ (reference sequence). The CDR3 length is 15 residues. The V end was cut by 4 bases, the J end by 5 bases, with 17 bases between. The CDR3 is CASSSSNRGGTEAFF. Here the CDR3 DNA reads TGTGCCAGCAGCTCTTCCAATCGAGGAGGGACTGAAGCTTTCTTT.

V usage is TRBV2 and J usage is TRBJ2-3, with D perhaps TRBD1 (6 bases). In germline, CDR1 is SNHLY, CDR2 FYNNEI. V lost 7 bases and J lost 0, with 14 bases in between. The CDR3 length is 15 residues. For the CDR3, the DNA is TGTGCCAGCAAATGGACAGCCTCTAGCACAGATACGCAGTATTTT. Translated: CASKWTASSTDTQYF.

The CDR3 nucleotides read TGCGCCAGCAGCCAAGATGCCGGGGTCTACAATGAGCAGTTCTTC. Translating gives CASSQDAGVYNEQFF. The V gene is TRBV4-1, the J gene TRBJ2-1; D possibly corresponds to TRBD2 (5 bases). This CDR3 has 15 amino acids. V was trimmed by 0 bases and J by 3 bases, leaving 9 bases between them. Looked up from germline, CDR1 is MGHRA and CDR2 is YSYEKL.

The chain recombines TRBV27 with TRBJ1-1, with 10 bases matching TRBD1. Germline loops: CDR1 MNHEY, CDR2 SMNVEV (reference sequence). The CDR3 is made up of 19 amino acids. With V trimmed by 2 bases and J by 5 bases, 17 bases remained unmatched. CDR3 in amino acids: CASSLSVNGDRGFRTEAFF. CDR3 DNA sequence: TGTGCCAGCAGTTTAAGTGTTAATGGGGACAGGGGCTTTAGGACTGAAGCTTTCTTT.

Concerning this clone: A junction end diverges from the germline sequence, so it may reflect a read error. The sample contains more than one DNA sequence encoding this CDR3. The gene calls are TRBV6-5 and TRBJ2-7; the D gene is possibly TRBD1 (5 bases). Germline loops: CDR1 MNHEY, CDR2 SVGAGI. CDR3 length: 13 residues. This CDR3 reads CASSLQVQGEQYF. DNA of the CDR3: TGTGCCAGCAGTTTACAAGTCCAGGGCGAGCAATACTTC.

V is TRBV9 and J is TRBJ1-3; D remains ambiguous. V was cut by 4 bases and J by 4 bases, with 9 bases left in between. Per the germline V gene, CDR1 is SGDLS and CDR2 is YYNGEE. The CDR3 sequence is 13 residues long. CDR3 loop: CASSPPGGNTIYF. The CDR3 region has the DNA TGTGCCAGCAGCCCCCCAGGCGGAAACACCATATATTTT.

The chain recombines TRBV10-3 with TRBJ2-7; no reliable D call. Germline V gene lookup returns CDR1 ENHRY and CDR2 SYGVKD. The CDR3 has 12 residues. The V end lost 3 bases, the J end lost 2 bases, and 5 bases lay between the germline ends. CDR3 protein: CAISDGTYEQYF. CDR3 nucleotide sequence: TGTGCCATCAGTGACGGTACCTACGAGCAGTACTTC.

This sequence joins TRBV14 and TRBJ2-6; 9 nucleotides line up with TRBD1. J gave up 1 base and V 4 bases, and 8 bases lay outside the gene matches. This CDR3 is built from 18 residues. CDR1 and CDR2 (germline): SGHDN, FVKESK. CDR3 amino acids: CASSPVGQGISGANVLTF. The CDR3 DNA reads as TGTGCCAGCAGCCCCGTCGGACAGGGGATATCTGGGGCCAACGTCCTGACTTTC.

In its sample, this clone was seen a few times. The chain carries TRBV5-1 and TRBJ2-7; no clear D. Trimming took off 4 bases at V and 0 bases at J, with 11 bases between the two ends. The CDR3 covers 14 residues. Germline V gene data show CDR1 as SGHRS and CDR2 as YFSETQ. The CDR3 DNA reads as TGCGCCAGCAGCACATCACAGTACTCCTACGAGCAGTACTTC. Protein product: CASSTSQYSYEQYF.

The rearrangement links TRBV19 to TRBJ1-5, with TRBD1 matching 8 bases. Germline CDR1 is LNHDA and CDR2 is SQIVND (reference sequence). Losses at the gene ends were 6 bases for V and 6 bases for J; bases not matched to a gene: 16. The length of the CDR3 is 17 residues. The CDR3 loop is CASSLEPGQVGSQPQHF. Written as DNA, the CDR3 is TGTGCCAGTAGCCTCGAGCCGGGACAGGTAGGATCTCAGCCCCAGCATTTT.

This clone showed up just once. The genes are TRBV15 and TRBJ2-2; 9 nucleotides line up with TRBD1. Germline CDR1 and CDR2: LNHNV and YYDKDF (reference sequence). The CDR3 has 18 residues. With 0 bases clipped from V and 0 bases from J, the junction kept 5 bases outside the gene matches. CDR3 amino acids: CATSREKGQGSNTGELFF. The DNA for the CDR3 is TGTGCCACCAGCAGAGAAAAGGGACAGGGCTCGAACACCGGGGAGCTGTTTTTT.

This chain connects TRBV28 to TRBJ1-1; unclear D gene. The CDR3 extends over 15 amino acids. Trimming stripped 6 bases from V and 1 base from J, with 15 bases between. CDR1 MDHEN and CDR2 SYDVKM come from the germline V gene. CDR3 nucleotides: TGTGCCAGCAGCTTCCTGGTGGGGAGGAACACTGAAGCTTTCTTT. Translating gives CASSFLVGRNTEAFF.